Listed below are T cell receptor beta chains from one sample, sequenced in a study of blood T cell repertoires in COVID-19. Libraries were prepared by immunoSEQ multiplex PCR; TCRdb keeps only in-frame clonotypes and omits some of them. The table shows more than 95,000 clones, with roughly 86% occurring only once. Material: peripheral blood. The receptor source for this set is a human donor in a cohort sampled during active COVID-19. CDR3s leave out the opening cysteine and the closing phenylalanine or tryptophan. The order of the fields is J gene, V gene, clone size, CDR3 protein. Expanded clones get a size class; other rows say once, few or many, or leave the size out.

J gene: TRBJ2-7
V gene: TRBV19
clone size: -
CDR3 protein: ASSRTSSYEQY

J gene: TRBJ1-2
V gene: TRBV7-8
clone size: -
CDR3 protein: ASSLGGDGYT

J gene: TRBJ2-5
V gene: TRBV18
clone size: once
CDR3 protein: ASSPFRDRPETQY

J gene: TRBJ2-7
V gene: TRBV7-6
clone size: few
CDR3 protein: ASSPGTGDSYEQY

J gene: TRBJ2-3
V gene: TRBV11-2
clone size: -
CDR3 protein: ASSFTLAGGTDTQY

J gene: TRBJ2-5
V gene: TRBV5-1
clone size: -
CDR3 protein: ASSSVQETQY

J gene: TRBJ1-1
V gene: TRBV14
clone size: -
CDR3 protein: ASSQLGTGMNTEAF

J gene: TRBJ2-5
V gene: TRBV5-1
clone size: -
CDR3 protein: ASSISTSAGETQY

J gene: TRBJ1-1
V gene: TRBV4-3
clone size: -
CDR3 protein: ASSQEHRNTEAF

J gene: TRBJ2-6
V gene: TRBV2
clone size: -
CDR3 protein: ASSESVGSGANVLT

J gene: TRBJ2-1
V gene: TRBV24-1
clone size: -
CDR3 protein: ATSDRDRGLDEQF

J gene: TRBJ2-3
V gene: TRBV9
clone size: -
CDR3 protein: ASSVEERVRRGSDTQY

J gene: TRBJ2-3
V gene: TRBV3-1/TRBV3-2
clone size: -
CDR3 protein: ASSQVGGTQY

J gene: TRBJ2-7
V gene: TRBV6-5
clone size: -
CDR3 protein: ASSIQGYEQY

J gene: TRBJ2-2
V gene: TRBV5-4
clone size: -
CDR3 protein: ASSLGGTSGKSGELF

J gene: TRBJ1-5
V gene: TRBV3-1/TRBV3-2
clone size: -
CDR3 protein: ASSQNPTGSGQPQH

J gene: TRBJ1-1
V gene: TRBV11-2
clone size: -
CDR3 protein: ASSLGWGQGARLNTEAF

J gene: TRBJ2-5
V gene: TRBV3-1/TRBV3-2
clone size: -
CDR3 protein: ASSQYFSGEREETQY

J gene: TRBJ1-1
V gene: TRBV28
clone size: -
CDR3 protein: ASSLTGTGKTEAF

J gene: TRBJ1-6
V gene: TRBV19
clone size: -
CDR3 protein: ASSPPGQGGKSPLH

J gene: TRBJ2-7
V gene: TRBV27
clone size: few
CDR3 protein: ASGDRHSYEQY

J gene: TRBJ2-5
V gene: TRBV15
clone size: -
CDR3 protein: ATSRDLGRGETQY

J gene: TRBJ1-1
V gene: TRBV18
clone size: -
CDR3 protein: ASSQTGLENTEAF

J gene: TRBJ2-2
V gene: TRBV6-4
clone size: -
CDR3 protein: ASSDLNTGELF

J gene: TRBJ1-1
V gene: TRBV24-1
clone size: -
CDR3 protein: ATSDSRTGGMNTEAF

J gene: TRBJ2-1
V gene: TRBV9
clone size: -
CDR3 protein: ASSAGTSGGWGSSNEQF

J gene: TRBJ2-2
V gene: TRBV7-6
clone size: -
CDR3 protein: ASKTGSGTGELF

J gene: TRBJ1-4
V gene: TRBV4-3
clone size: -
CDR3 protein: ASSQGPGKNEKLF

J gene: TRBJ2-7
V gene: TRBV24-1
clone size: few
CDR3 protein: ATSDFRGHEQY

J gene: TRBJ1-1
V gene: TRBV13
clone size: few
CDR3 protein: ASSLETGPYYTEAF

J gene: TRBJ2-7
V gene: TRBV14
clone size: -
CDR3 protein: ASSQNPQLAGVPHEQY

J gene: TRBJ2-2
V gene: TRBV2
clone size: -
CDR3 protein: ASRDGSVTGELF

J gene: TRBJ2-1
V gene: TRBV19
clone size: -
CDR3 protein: ASLNRVLNEQF